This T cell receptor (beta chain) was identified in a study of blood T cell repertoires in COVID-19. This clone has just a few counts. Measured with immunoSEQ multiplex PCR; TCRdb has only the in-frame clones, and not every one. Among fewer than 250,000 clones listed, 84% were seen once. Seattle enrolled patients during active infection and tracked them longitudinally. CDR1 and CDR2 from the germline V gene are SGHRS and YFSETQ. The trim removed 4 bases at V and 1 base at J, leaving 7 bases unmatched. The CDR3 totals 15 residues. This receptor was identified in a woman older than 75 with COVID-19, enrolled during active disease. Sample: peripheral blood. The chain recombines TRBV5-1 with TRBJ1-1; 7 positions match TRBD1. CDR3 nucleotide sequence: TGCGCCAGCAGCCCGAGGACAGGCCCGAACACTGAAGCTTTCTTT. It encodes CASSPRTGPNTEAFF.